This T cell receptor (beta chain) was recorded in a study of T cell responses to AZD1222 COVID-19 vaccine. Study outcomes and limitations: Once two AZD1222 doses were given, Spike-specific TCR breadth and depth went up. Repertoire sampling occurred only after the peak T cell response. Spike-wide vaccine-associated CD4 TCRs dominated at 160-218 and 743-854. Nearly half of spike-specific TCRs reportedly target variant regions that are unmutated in the B.1.351 and B.1.1.7 variants.

A remark on this clone: The antigen is undetermined.

Assay: immunoSEQ multiplex PCR; the TCRdb copy retains only in-frame clones and omits some. The sample has 100,000 to 150,000 clones; around 84% are singletons. The clonotype comes from an adult in good health. The sample was peripheral blood, taken on day 0 of AZD1222 vaccination.

The CDR3 coding sequence is TGTGCCAGCAGCCCTAGAACTGGGAGGGACACTGAAGCTTTCTTT. Translation: CASSPRTGRDTEAFF. The chain is built from TRBV3-1 (or the pseudogene TRBV3-2) and TRBJ1-1; D gene unclear. The CDR3 runs 15 residues. The V gene lost 4 bases and the J gene lost 3 bases, with 15 bases spanning the gap. Germline V gives CDR1 LGHDT, CDR2 YNNKEL (reference sequence).